This paragraph covers one TCR beta chain sequence. This sample is drawn from a study of cytomegalovirus exposure and HLA in healthy donors. Germline V CDR1 and CDR2: SNHLY, FYNNEI. The CDR3 covers 15 residues. V was clipped by 0 bases and J by 9 bases, with 18 bases between them. The study sampled nominally healthy donors, though unrecorded immune exposures were likely. 13 Jbeta primers and 60 Vbeta primers were used for the PCR. The method was immunoSEQ multiplex PCR; TCRdb's version includes in-frame clones alone and lacks a portion of them. The table has fewer than 200,000 clones, 70% to 85% seen once.

The genes are TRBV2 and TRBJ2-7; D is possibly TRBD2 (5 bases). This clonotype was sampled from a girl aged 2 to 10 in good health and CMV-seropositive. The sample consisted of PBMCs. This chain's CDR3 is CASSEALLIRGGQYF. CDR3 nucleotides: TGTGCCAGCAGTGAAGCGCTTCTGATTCGGGGTGGGCAGTACTTC.